These 24 T cell receptor beta chains came from one sample sequenced in a study of OX40 agonist ivuxolimab in advanced cancers. Data came from immunoSEQ multiplex PCR; TCRdb stores just in-frame clones and leaves some out. The sample consists of 98,000 or so clones, roughly 90% of them appearing once. The material sequenced was CD4+ or CD8+ T cells sorted from blood, taken in a trial of the OX40 agonist ivuxolimab. The receptor set was obtained from an adult with an advanced solid tumor such as melanoma, head and neck, liver or kidney cancer.

The rearrangement joins TRBV19 to TRBJ2-6, with 8 bases fitting TRBD1. Per the germline V gene, CDR1 is LNHDA and CDR2 is SQIVND (reference sequence). J lost 3 bases, V lost 7 bases, and 8 bases had no gene match. The CDR3 sequence is 16 residues long. The CDR3 region is CASTRQGASGANVLTF. In DNA, the CDR3 is TGTGCCAGTACACGGCAGGGGGCGAGTGGGGCCAACGTCCTGACTTTC.

For this clone: The sample has other DNA sequences that encode this CDR3 too. The chain recombines TRBV4-2 with TRBJ2-3, with 10 bases aligning to TRBD1. From germline, CDR1 is LGHNA and CDR2 YNFKEQ. This CDR3 contains 14 residues. Losses at the gene ends were 4 bases for V and 5 bases for J; bases not matched to a gene: 3. The CDR3 DNA reads as TGTGCCAGCAGCCGCCGGACAGGGGGAGATACGCAGTATTTT. Protein product: CASSRRTGGDTQYF.

The V gene is TRBV28, the J gene TRBJ2-3, with TRBD2 matching over 7 bases. J was trimmed by 1 base and V by 6 bases; bases with no gene match: 10. CDR3 length: 16 residues. The germline V gene encodes CDR1 MDHEN and CDR2 SYDVKM. Written as DNA, the CDR3 is TGTGCCAGCAGGGAGCTAGCGGTTCTCGGCACAGATACGCAGTATTTT. This gives the protein CASRELAVLGTDTQYF.

The table lists this clone with a few counts. The chain couples TRBV9 to TRBJ2-1; D is perhaps TRBD2 (5 bases). V lost 1 base and J 9 bases, leaving 14 bases between the germline ends. From germline, CDR1 is SGDLS and CDR2 YYNGEE. The CDR3 runs 14 residues. The CDR3, as DNA: TGTGCCAGCAGCGTATTATCGGGGAGTGGTGAGCAGTTCTTC. It yields the protein CASSVLSGSGEQFF.

The chain has TRBV7-9 and TRBJ2-3, with 8 positions matching TRBD2. V lost 0 bases and J lost 4; bases outside the gene matches: 0. Germline V gene lookup returns CDR1 SEHNR and CDR2 FQNEAQ (reference sequence). The CDR3 spans 14 residues. CDR3 DNA: TGTGCCAGCAGCTTAGCGACTAGCGCAGATACGCAGTATTTT. Protein sequence: CASSLATSADTQYF.

This rearrangement joins TRBV7-2 to TRBJ2-5; TRBD1 matches 7 bases. The CDR3 runs to 15 residues. From germline, CDR1 is SGHTA and CDR2 FQGNSA. Trimming at V came to 0 bases and at J to 5 bases, leaving 6 bases not matched to a gene. In DNA form, the CDR3 reads TGTGCCAGCAGCTTAGCGGTTACAGGGGCGGAGACCCAGTACTTC. Its translation is CASSLAVTGAETQYF. The entire variable domain, with the rest obtained from reference TRBV7-2 and TRBJ2-5, is as follows: GAGVSQSPSNKVTEKGKDVELRCDPISGHTALYWYRQSLGQGLEFLIYFQGNSAPDKSGLPSDRFSAERTGGSVSTLTIQRTQQEDSAVYLCASSLAVTGAETQYFGPGTRLLVL.

The V call is TRBV20-1, the J call TRBJ1-2; no definite D call. V was cut by 4 bases and J by 12 bases, with 9 bases left in between. The CDR3 is made up of 9 amino acids. Germline V gene lookup returns CDR1 DFQATT and CDR2 SNEGSKA (reference sequence). CDR3 protein: CSATTLHTF. CDR3 in DNA: TGCAGTGCTACCACCCTCCACACCTTC.

This sequence joins TRBV25-1 and TRBJ2-3; D is unclear. The CDR3 loop spans 12 amino acids. The germline V and J ends were trimmed by 2 bases and 7 bases, with 7 bases remaining between them. Germline V gene data show CDR1 as MGHDK and CDR2 as SYGVNS. The CDR3 is CASSEVGNTQYF. The DNA of the CDR3 is TGTGCCAGCAGTGAAGTAGGTAATACGCAGTATTTT. The full variable domain, rest sourced from reference TRBV25-1 and TRBJ2-3, is EADIYQTPRYLVIGTGKKITLECSQTMGHDKMYWYQQDPGMELHLIHYSYGVNSTEKGDLSSESTVSRIRTEHFPLTLESARPSHTSQYLCASSEVGNTQYFGPGTRLTVL.

This chain uses TRBV2 with TRBJ2-5; TRBD1 might be the D (6 bases). Trimming left V 6 bases short and J 7 bases short, with 21 bases between. The CDR3 is 15 residues long. Germline values: CDR1 SNHLY, CDR2 FYNNEI. CDR3: CASRAPRQASGTQYF. The CDR3 coding sequence is TGTGCCAGCAGGGCCCCCCGACAGGCCTCCGGGACCCAGTACTTC.

This clone was observed once. The chain links TRBV4-2 to TRBJ2-5; tentatively, D is TRBD2 (5 bases). From germline, CDR1 is LGHNA and CDR2 YNFKEQ. The CDR3 sequence is 13 residues long. With 8 bases removed from V and 0 bases from J, the gap between germline ends came to 10 bases. The CDR3 region is CASAYGDQETQYF. CDR3 nucleotide sequence: TGTGCCAGCGCTTACGGGGACCAAGAGACCCAGTACTTC.

The V and J genes are TRBV10-3 and TRBJ2-7; 11 bases match TRBD2. Germline CDR1 reads ENHRY; CDR2 reads SYGVKD. J gave up 2 bases and V 0 bases, and 15 bases lay outside the gene matches. The CDR3 totals 20 residues. The CDR3 loop is CAISESIGTSGRGTPYEQYF. For the CDR3, the DNA is TGTGCCATCAGTGAGTCGATTGGGACTAGCGGTAGAGGAACACCCTACGAGCAGTACTTC.

J is TRBJ1-2 and V is TRBV5-1; unclear D gene. Trimming stripped 1 base from V and 3 bases from J, with 10 bases between. The length of the CDR3 is 14 residues. Germline loops: CDR1 SGHRS, CDR2 YFSETQ. The CDR3 DNA follows: TGCGCCAGCAGCTTGTATTCAGGAGACTATGGCTACACCTTC. Translated, it gives CASSLYSGDYGYTF.

The chain combines TRBV5-4 with TRBJ1-1, with D possibly TRBD1 on 5 matching bases. V was clipped by 1 base and J by 1 base, with 11 bases between them. This CDR3 comprises 15 residues. Per the germline V gene, CDR1 is SGHNT and CDR2 is YYREEE (reference sequence). The CDR3 region has the DNA TGTGCCAGCAGCTTGAGGGAGGGACGGAACACTGAAGCTTTCTTT. Translated: CASSLREGRNTEAFF.

The CDR3 here is CASSPGTSGQRNEQFF. CDR3 nucleotide sequence: TGTGCCAGCAGCCCCGGGACTAGCGGGCAGCGCAATGAGCAGTTCTTC. The chain links TRBV7-2 to TRBJ2-1; 12 bases agree with TRBD2. Germline CDR1 SGHTA, CDR2 FQGNSA. The CDR3 totals 16 residues. The V gene end was trimmed by 5 bases and the J gene end by 6 bases; junction bases not matched to a gene: 8.

The rearrangement uses TRBV27 and TRBJ2-7, with 10 bases aligning to TRBD2. Per the germline V gene, CDR1 is MNHEY and CDR2 is SMNVEV (reference sequence). The ends lost 4 bases at V and 3 bases at J; junction bases unmatched: 3. The CDR3 consists of 14 residues. CDR3 residues: CASSSAGGFYEQYF. In DNA, the CDR3 is TGTGCCAGCAGTTCAGCGGGAGGGTTCTACGAGCAGTACTTC.

The sample holds a few counts of this clone. The chain uses TRBV9 and TRBJ2-7, with D unresolved. Trimming removed 0 bases at V and 7 bases at J, with 11 bases between. Germline CDR1 reads SGDLS; CDR2 reads YYNGEE. The CDR3 runs 13 residues. DNA of the CDR3: TGTGCCAGCAGCGTAGGCACCGGCATGGAGCAGTACTTC. Its translation is CASSVGTGMEQYF. The variable domain in full, completed from reference TRBV9 and TRBJ2-7, reads DSGVTQTPKHLITATGQRVTLRCSPRSGDLSVYWYQQSLDQGLQFLIQYYNGEERAKGNILERFSAQQFPDLHSELNLSSLELGDSALYFCASSVGTGMEQYFGPGTRLTVT.

The rearrangement uses TRBV28 and TRBJ2-6; D may be TRBD2 (5 bases). The germline V gene has CDR1 MDHEN and CDR2 SYDVKM. V lost 7 bases, J lost 0 bases, and 10 bases lay in between. This CDR3 spans 15 amino acids. The DNA of the CDR3 is TGTGCCAGCACCGTGAGGGACTCTGGGGCCAACGTCCTGACTTTC. This translates into CASTVRDSGANVLTF.

V and J are TRBV28 and TRBJ2-1; TRBD1 matches at 11 bases. The CDR3 covers 16 residues. CDR1 is MDHEN, CDR2 SYDVKM, per germline. The trim removed 2 bases at V and 4 bases at J, leaving 4 bases unmatched. DNA for the CDR3: TGTGCCAGCAGTTTAGCCGGGACAGGGGGTTACAATGAGCAGTTCTTC. Its protein is CASSLAGTGGYNEQFF.

The chain carries TRBV28 and TRBJ2-7, with unresolved D. Trimming cost V 2 bases and J 3 bases, with 11 bases left between them. Germline values: CDR1 MDHEN, CDR2 SYDVKM. The CDR3 length is 14 residues. Here the CDR3 DNA reads TGTGCCAGCAGTTTAGAGGCAGTCCGCTACGAGCAGTACTTC. Protein sequence: CASSLEAVRYEQYF.

The chain recombines TRBV27 with TRBJ2-3, with D perhaps TRBD2 (5 bases). CDR1 MNHEY and CDR2 SMNVEV come from the germline V gene (reference sequence). The CDR3 has 14 amino acids. V shed 7 bases and J shed 5 bases, with 16 bases lying between them. As DNA, the CDR3 is TGTGCCAGCAAAATTAGCGAGGCTCGAGATACGCAGTATTTT. Translation gives CASKISEARDTQYF.

The chain couples TRBV19 to TRBJ2-2; 7 bases are shared with TRBD2. Germline CDR1 reads LNHDA; CDR2 reads SQIVND (reference sequence). J lost 6 bases, V lost 9 bases, and 1 base had no gene match. The CDR3 loop spans 11 amino acids. In DNA form, the CDR3 reads TGTGCCAGCACTAGCGCCGGGGAGCTGTTTTTT. Translation gives CASTSAGELFF.

V usage is TRBV4-2 and J usage is TRBJ1-3, with a possible D match to TRBD1 (5 bases). Germline loops: CDR1 LGHNA, CDR2 YNFKEQ. This CDR3 contains 18 residues. V gave up 0 bases and J gave up 2 bases, with 17 bases separating them. The CDR3 DNA sequence: TGTGCCAGCAGCCAAGATCCCGAGCCGGGGGAAACTGGAAACACCATATATTTT. Its translation is CASSQDPEPGETGNTIYF.

This chain connects TRBV30 to TRBJ2-7; 9 bases map to TRBD1. Germline V gives CDR1 GTSNPN, CDR2 SVGIG (reference sequence). The CDR3 contains 13 residues. J gave up 5 bases and V 4 bases, and 6 bases lay outside the gene matches. The CDR3 DNA reads TGTGCCTGGACGGGACAGGGAGCCCACGAGCAGTACTTC. This gives the protein CAWTGQGAHEQYF.

The chain combines TRBV5-1 with TRBJ2-5, with D maybe TRBD2 (5 bases). CDR3 length: 14 residues. The germline CDR1 and CDR2 sequences are SGHRS and YFSETQ. V was pared by 2 bases and J by 4 bases, with 12 bases between. The CDR3 loop is CASSFNAGGETQYF. The DNA of the CDR3 is TGCGCCAGCAGCTTTAATGCGGGTGGAGAGACCCAGTACTTC. The complete variable domain, with remaining parts taken from reference TRBV5-1 and TRBJ2-5, reads KAGVTQTPRYLIKTRGQQVTLSCSPISGHRSVSWYQQTPGQGLQFLFEYFSETQRNKGNFPGRFSGRQFSNSRSEMNVSTLELGDSALYLCASSFNAGGETQYFGPGTRLLVL.